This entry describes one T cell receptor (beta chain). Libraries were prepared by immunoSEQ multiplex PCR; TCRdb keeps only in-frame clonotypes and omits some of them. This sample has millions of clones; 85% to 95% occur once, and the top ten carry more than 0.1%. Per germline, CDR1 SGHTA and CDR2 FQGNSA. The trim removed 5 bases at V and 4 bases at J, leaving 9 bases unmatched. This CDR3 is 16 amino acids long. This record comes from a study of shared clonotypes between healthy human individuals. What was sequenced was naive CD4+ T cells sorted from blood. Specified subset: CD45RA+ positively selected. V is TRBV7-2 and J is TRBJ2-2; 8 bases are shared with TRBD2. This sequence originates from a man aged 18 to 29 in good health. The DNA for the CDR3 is TGTGCCAGCAGCCGGGGAACGGGAGGGGGCACCGGGGAGCTGTTTTTT. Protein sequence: CASSRGTGGGTGELFF.